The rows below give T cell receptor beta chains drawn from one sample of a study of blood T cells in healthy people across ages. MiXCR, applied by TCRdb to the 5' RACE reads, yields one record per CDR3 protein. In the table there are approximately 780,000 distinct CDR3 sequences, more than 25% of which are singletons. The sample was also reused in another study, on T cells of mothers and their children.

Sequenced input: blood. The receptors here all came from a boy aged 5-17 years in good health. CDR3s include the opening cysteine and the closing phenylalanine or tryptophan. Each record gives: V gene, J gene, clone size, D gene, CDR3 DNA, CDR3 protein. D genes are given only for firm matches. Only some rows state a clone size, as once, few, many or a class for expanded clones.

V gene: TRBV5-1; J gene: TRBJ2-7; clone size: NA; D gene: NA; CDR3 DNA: TGCGCCAGCAGCTTGCGTGTGGGGCCCTACGAGCAGTACTTC; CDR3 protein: CASSLRVGPYEQYF
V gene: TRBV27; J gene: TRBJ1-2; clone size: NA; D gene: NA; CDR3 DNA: TGTGCCAGCAGTTTCGGGGAAAGCTATGGCTACACCTTC; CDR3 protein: CASSFGESYGYTF
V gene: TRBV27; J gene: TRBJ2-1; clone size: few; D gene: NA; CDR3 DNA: TGTGCCAGCAGTTATCGACTATCCGCCCATGAGCAGTTCTTC; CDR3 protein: CASSYRLSAHEQFF
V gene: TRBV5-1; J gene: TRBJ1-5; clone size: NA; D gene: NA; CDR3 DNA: TGCGCCAGCAGCTTAGGCACTAGCAATCAGCCCCAGCATTTT; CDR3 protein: CASSLGTSNQPQHF
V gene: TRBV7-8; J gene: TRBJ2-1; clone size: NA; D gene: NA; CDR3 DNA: TGTGCCAGCAGCTTAAGTTCGGACAGTCTGGGTGAGCAGTTCTTC; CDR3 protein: CASSLSSDSLGEQFF
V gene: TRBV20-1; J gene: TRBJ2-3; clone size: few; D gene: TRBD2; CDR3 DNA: TGCAGTGCTAGACTAGCGGGGGGGAGCACAGATACGCAGTATTTT; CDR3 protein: CSARLAGGSTDTQYF
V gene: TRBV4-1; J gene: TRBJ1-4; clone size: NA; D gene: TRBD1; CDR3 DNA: TGCGCCAGCAGCCAATTTACTGGGACAGGGGAGGAAAAACTGTTTTTT; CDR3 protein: CASSQFTGTGEEKLFF
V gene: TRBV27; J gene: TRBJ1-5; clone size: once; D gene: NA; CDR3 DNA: TGTGCCAGCAGTTTAAGCACAGGGCTGCCCCAGCATTTT; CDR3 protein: CASSLSTGLPQHF
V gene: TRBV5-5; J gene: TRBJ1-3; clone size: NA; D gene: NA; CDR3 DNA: TGTGCCAGCAGCTCAGGGGTTGGAAACACCATATATTTT; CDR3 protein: CASSSGVGNTIYF
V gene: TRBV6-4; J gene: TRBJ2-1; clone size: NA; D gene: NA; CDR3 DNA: TGTGCCAGCATTACTCCAGTCCAGGGCCACAATGAGCAGTTCTTC; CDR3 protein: CASITPVQGHNEQFF
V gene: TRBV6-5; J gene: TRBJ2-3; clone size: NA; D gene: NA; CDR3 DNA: TGTGCCAGCAGTACAGACAGGAAACGGACAGATACGCAGTATTTT; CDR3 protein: CASSTDRKRTDTQYF
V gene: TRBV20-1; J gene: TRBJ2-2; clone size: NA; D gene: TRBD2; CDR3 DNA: TGCAGTGCTAGCTTAGCGGGGCTATCCACCGGGGAGCTGTTTTTT; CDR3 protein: CSASLAGLSTGELFF
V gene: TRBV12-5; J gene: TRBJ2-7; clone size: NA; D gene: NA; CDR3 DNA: TGTGCTAGTGGTTTGGGGGACTTCGCGTACTTC; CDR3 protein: CASGLGDFAYF
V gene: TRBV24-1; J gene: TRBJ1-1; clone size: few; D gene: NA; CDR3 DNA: TGTGCCACCATAGACAGGTCGTACACTGAAGCTTTCTTT; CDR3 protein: CATIDRSYTEAFF
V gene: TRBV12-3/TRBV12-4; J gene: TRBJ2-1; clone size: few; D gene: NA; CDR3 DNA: TGTGCCAGCAGTCGCCCGTCCGGCCATGAGCAGTTCTTC; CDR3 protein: CASSRPSGHEQFF
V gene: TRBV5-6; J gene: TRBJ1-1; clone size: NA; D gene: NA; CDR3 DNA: TGTGCCAGCAGCTTGTACCCGAACACTGAAGCTTTCTTT; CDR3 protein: CASSLYPNTEAFF
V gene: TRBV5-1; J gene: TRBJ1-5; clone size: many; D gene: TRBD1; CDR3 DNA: TGCGCCAGCAGCTCGGGACAGCCCAATCAGCCCCAGCATTTT; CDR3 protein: CASSSGQPNQPQHF
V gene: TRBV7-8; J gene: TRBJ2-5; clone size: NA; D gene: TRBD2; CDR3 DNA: TGTGCCAGCATCAACCGAGCGGGGGAAGAGACCCAGTACTTC; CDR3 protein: CASINRAGEETQYF
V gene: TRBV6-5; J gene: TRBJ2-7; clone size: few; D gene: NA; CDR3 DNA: TGTGCCAGCAGTTACGGCCTCTACGAGCAGTACTTC; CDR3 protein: CASSYGLYEQYF
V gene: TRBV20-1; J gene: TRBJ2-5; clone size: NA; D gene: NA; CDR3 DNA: TGCAGTTCCCCCTGGCTAGGGGAGACCCAGTACTTC; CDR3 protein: CSSPWLGETQYF
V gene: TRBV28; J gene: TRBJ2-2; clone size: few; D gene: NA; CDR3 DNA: TGTGCCAGCACCCGCATGGGCCTGGAGCTGTTTTTT; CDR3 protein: CASTRMGLELFF
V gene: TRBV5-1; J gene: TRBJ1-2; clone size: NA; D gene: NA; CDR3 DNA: TGCGCCAGCAGCTTGGGCGGCGGGATTAACTATGGCTACACCTTC; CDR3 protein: CASSLGGGINYGYTF
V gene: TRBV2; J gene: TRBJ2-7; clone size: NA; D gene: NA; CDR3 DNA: TGTGCCAGCAGTGCGTCCCGGTCCTCCTACGAGCAGTACTTC; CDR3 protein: CASSASRSSYEQYF
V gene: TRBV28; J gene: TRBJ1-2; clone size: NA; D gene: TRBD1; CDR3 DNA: TGTGCCAGCAGTCCACGCCCCGGACAGGGTCCGGGAGGCTACACCTTC; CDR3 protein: CASSPRPGQGPGGYTF
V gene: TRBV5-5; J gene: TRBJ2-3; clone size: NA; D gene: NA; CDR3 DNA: TGTGCCAGCAGCTTGAGTCAGAGGGGGACAGATACGCAGTATTTT; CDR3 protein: CASSLSQRGTDTQYF
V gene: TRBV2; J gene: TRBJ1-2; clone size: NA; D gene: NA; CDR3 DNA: TGTGCCAGCAGTGAGCGAGGCGGCTTCCCCTATGGCTACACCTTC; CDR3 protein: CASSERGGFPYGYTF
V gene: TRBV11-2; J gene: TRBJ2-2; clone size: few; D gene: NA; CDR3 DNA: TGTGCCAGCAGCTTATTTGAGGGCACCGGGGAGCTGTTTTTT; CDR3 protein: CASSLFEGTGELFF
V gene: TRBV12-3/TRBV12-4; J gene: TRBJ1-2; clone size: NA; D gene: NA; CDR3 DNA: TGTGCCAGCTCTCAAGCAGCCCTATATGGCTACACCTTC; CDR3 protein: CASSQAALYGYTF
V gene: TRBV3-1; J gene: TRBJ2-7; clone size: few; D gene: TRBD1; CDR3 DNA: TGTGCCAGCAGCCAAGGCCGTCGACAGGGGACCCCTGTTGAGCAGTACTTC; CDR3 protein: CASSQGRRQGTPVEQYF
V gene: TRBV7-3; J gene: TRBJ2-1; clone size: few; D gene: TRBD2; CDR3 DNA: TGTGCCAGCAGCTTCGGCGGGGGGGCATACAATGAGCAGTTCTTC; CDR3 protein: CASSFGGGAYNEQFF
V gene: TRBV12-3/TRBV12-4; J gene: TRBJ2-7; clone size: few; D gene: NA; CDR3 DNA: TGTGCCAGCAGCCCTGGGACCGTCGCCAACGAGCAGTACTTC; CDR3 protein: CASSPGTVANEQYF
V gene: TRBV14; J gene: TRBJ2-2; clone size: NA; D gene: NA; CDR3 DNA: TGTGCCAGCAGCCCTGGGGGTTTCACCGGGGAGCTGTTTTTT; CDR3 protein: CASSPGGFTGELFF